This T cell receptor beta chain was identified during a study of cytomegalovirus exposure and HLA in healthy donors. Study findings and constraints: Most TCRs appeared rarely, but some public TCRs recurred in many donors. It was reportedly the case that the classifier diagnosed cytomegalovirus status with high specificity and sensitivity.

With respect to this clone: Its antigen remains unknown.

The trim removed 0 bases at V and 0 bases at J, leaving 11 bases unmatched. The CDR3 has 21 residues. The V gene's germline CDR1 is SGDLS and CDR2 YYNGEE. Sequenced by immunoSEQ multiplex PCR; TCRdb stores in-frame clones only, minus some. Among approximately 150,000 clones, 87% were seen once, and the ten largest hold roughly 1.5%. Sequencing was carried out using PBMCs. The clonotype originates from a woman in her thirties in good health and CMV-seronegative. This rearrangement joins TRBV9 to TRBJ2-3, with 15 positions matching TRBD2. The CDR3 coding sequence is TGTGCCAGCAGCGTAGCTGACGTGGGACTAGCGGGGGGACCGAGCACAGATACGCAGTATTTT. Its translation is CASSVADVGLAGGPSTDTQYF.